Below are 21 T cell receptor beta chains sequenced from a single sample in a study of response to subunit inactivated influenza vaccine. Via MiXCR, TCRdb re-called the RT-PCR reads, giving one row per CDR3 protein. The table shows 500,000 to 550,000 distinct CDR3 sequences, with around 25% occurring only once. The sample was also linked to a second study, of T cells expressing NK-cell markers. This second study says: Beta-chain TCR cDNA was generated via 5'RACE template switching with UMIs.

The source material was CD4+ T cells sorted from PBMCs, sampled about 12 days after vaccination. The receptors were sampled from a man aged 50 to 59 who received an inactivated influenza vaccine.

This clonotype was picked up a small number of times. CDR3 sequence reads: CASSNPKGAAYNEQFF. DNA for the CDR3: TGTGCCAGCAGTAATCCAAAGGGGGCAGCCTACAATGAGCAGTTCTTC. The chain links TRBV12-3 or TRBV12-4 to TRBJ2-1; 7 bases agree with TRBD1. With V trimmed by 5 bases and J by 2 bases, 9 bases remained unmatched. The CDR3 contains 16 residues.

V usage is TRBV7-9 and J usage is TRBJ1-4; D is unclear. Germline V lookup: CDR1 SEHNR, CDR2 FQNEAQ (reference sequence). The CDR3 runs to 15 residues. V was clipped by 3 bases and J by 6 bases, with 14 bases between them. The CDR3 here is CASSLSGVSDEKLFF. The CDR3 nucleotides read TGTGCCAGCAGCTTGAGCGGGGTTTCGGATGAAAAACTGTTTTTT.

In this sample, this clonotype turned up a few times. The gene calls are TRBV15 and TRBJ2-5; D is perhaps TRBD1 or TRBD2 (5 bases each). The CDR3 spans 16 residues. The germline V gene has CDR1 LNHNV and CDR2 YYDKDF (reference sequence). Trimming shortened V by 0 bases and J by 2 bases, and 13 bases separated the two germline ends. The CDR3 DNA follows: TGTGCCACCAGCAGAGAGGGACCTAGCCGACAAGAGACCCAGTACTTC. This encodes CATSREGPSRQETQYF. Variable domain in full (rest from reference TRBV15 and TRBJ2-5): DAMVIQNPRYQVTQFGKPVTLSCSQTLNHNVMYWYQQKSSQAPKLLFHYYDKDFNNEADTPDNFQSRRPNTSFCFLDIRSPGLGDTAMYLCATSREGPSRQETQYFGPGTRLLVL.

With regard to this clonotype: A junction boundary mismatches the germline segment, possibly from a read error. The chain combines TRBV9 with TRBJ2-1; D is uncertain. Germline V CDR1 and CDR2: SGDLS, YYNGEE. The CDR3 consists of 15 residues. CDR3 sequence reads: CAGSVVGLGRNEQFF. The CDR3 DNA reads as TGTGCCGGCAGCGTAGTCGGTTTGGGCCGGAATGAGCAGTTCTTC.

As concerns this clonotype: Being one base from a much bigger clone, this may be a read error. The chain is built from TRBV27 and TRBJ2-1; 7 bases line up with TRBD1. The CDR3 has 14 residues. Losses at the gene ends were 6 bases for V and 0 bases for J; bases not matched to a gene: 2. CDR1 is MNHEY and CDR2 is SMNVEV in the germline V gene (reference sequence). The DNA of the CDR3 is TGTGCCAGCAGGCCAGGGGGCTCCTACAATGAGCAGTTCTTC. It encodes CASRPGGSYNEQFF.

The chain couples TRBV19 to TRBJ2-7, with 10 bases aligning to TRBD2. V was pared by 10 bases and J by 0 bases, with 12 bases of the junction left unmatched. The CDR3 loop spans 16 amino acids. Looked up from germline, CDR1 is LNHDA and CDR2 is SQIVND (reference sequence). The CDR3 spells CATSVGSGRISYEQYF. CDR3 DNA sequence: TGTGCCACCTCGGTAGGTAGCGGGAGGATCTCCTACGAGCAGTACTTC.

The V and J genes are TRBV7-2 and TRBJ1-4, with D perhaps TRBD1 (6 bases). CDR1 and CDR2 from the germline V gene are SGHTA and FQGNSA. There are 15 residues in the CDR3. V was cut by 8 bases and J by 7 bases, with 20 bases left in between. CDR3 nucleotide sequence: TGTGCCAGCGGGGCGGTCGGGGGGCCCGGTGAAAAACTGTTTTTT. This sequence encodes CASGAVGGPGEKLFF.

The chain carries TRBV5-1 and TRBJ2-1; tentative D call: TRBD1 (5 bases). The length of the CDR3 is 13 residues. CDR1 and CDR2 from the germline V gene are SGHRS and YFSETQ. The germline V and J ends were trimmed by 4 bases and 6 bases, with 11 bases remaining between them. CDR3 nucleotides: TGCGCCAGCAGCCAGGGCCGGACCAATGAGCAGTTCTTC. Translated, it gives CASSQGRTNEQFF.

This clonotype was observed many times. The CDR3 loop is CASSQGIGGRATGELFF. The CDR3 nucleotides are TGCGCCAGCAGCCAAGGAATCGGGGGGAGGGCCACCGGGGAGCTGTTTTTT. The V and J genes are TRBV4-3 and TRBJ2-2, with 7 bases identical to TRBD2. Germline-derived CDR1 and CDR2 are LGHNA and YSLEER. CDR3 size: 17 residues. The V and J ends lost 1 base and 4 bases, in that order; junction bases with no gene match: 9.

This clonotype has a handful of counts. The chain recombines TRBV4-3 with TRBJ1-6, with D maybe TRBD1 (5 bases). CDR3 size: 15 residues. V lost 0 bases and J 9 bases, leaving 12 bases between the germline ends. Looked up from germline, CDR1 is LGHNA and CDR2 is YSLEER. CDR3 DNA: TGCGCCAGCAGCCAAGAATCGCAGGGCGGTTCACCCCTCCACTTT. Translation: CASSQESQGGSPLHF.

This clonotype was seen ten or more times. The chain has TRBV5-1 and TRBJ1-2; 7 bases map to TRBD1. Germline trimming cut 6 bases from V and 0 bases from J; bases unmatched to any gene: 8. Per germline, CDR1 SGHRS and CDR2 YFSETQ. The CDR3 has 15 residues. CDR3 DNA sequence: TGCGCCAGCACCCTTACAGGGGACTCTAACTATGGCTACACCTTC. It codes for CASTLTGDSNYGYTF. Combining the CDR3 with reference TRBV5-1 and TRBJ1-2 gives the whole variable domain KAGVTQTPRYLIKTRGQQVTLSCSPISGHRSVSWYQQTPGQGLQFLFEYFSETQRNKGNFPGRFSGRQFSNSRSEMNVSTLELGDSALYLCASTLTGDSNYGYTFGSGTRLTVV.

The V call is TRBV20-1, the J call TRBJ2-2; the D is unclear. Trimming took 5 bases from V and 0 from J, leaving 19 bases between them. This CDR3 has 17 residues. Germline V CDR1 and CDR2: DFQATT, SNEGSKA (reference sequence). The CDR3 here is CSAPGSANRPNTGELFF. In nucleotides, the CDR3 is TGCAGTGCTCCGGGCTCGGCAAACCGGCCGAACACCGGGGAGCTGTTTTTT.

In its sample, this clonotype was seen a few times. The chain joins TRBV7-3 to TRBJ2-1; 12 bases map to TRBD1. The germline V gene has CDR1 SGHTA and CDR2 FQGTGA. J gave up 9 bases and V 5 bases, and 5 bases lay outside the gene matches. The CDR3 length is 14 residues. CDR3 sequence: CASSKGTGGSEQFF. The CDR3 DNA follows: TGTGCCAGCAGCAAAGGGACAGGGGGCAGTGAGCAGTTCTTC.

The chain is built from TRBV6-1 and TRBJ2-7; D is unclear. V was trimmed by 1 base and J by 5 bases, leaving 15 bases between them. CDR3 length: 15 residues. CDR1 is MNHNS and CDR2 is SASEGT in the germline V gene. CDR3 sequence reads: CASSEGGGSSHEQYF. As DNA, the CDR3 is TGTGCCAGCAGTGAAGGCGGCGGTTCCTCTCACGAGCAGTACTTC.

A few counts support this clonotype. In DNA form, the CDR3 reads TGTGCCAGCACCCTCGGGAGTCTTCGGGGTGCAGATACGCAGTATTTT. Protein product: CASTLGSLRGADTQYF. The chain joins TRBV7-2 to TRBJ2-3; TRBD2 is a possible D gene (6 bases). CDR3 length equals 16 residues. Germline CDR1 SGHTA, CDR2 FQGNSA. Between the trimmed V and J ends, which lost 7 bases and 4 bases, there was a span of 21 bases.

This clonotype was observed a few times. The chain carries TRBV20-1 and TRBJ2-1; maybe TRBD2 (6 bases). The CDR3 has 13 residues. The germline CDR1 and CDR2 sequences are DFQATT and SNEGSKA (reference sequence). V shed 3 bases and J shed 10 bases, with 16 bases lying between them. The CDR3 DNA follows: TGCAGTGCTAGGGGCGGAGGGGATGCGGAGCAGTTCTTC. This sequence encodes CSARGGGDAEQFF.

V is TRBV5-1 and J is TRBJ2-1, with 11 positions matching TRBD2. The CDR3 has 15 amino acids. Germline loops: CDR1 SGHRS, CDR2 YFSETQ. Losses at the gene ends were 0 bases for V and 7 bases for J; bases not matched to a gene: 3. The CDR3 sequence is CASSLVSSGRNEQFF. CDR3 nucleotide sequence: TGCGCCAGCAGCTTGGTGTCTAGCGGGAGGAATGAGCAGTTCTTC.

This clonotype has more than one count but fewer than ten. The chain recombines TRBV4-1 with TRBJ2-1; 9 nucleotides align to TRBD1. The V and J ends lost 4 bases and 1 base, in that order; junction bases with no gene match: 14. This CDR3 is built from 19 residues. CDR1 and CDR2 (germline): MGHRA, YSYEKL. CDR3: CASSPDRGGLSISYNEQFF. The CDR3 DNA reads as TGCGCCAGCAGCCCGGACAGGGGTGGGCTTTCTATATCCTACAATGAGCAGTTCTTC.

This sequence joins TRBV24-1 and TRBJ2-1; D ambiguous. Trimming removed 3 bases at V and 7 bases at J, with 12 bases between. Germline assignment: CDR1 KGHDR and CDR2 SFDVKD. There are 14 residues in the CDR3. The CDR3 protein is CATSDPPLENEQFF. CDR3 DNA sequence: TGTGCCACCAGTGATCCTCCATTAGAAAATGAGCAGTTCTTC.

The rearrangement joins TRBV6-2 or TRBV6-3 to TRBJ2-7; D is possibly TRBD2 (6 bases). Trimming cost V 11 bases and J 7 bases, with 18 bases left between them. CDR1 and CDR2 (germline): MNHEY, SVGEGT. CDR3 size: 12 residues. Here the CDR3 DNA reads TGTGCCCCTGCCCGGCTAGCGAAAGAGCAGTACTTC. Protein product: CAPARLAKEQYF.

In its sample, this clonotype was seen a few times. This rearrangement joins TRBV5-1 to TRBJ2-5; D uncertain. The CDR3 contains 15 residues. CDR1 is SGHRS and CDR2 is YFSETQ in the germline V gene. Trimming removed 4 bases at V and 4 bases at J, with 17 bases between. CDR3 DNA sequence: TGCGCCAGCAGCCTTCCCGGTCAGGCACGAGAGACCCAGTACTTC. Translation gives CASSLPGQARETQYF.